Detailed here is one T cell receptor (beta chain). Its antigen remains unknown. The sample originates from a study of CD8 T cells in ankylosing spondylitis. Study-wide results and caveats: What seemed typical of ankylosing spondylitis blood was a TCR beta motif built from 8 or 9 highly homologous variants. Reports of some motif variants in reactive arthritis synovial fluid and blood predate this one. Disease-associated clones were CD8+ and fairly uncommon in peripheral blood. Disease-associated clones were reportedly significantly overrepresented in matched ankylosing spondylitis synovial fluid.

Preparation of TCR beta libraries was done by quantitative 5'-RACE with molecular barcodes. TCRdb recomputed calls from the 5' RACE reads with MiXCR, one row per CDR3 protein. The table includes more than 650,000 distinct CDR3 sequences, about 10% detected once. Germline V gene sequence: CDR1 SGHTA, CDR2 FQGNSA. The CDR3 loop spans 15 amino acids. After removal of 4 bases from V and 0 bases from J, the junction contained 4 bases not matched to a gene. The sequenced material came from blood, either unsorted or a sorted T cell fraction (not recorded which). The chain joins TRBV7-2 to TRBJ2-7; 9 bases fit TRBD2. This clonotype was sampled from a male donor with ankylosing spondylitis. CDR3 coding DNA: TGTGCCAGCAGCTCCCTAGCGGGACACTCCTACGAGCAGTACTTC. It encodes CASSSLAGHSYEQYF.